The 8 T cell receptor beta chains in this list originate from one sample, sequenced in a study of identical twins. TCRdb fed the 5' RACE reads into MiXCR, producing one record per CDR3 protein. The sample has around 490,000 distinct CDR3 sequences; about 15% are singletons. The data also belong to a second study, concerning yellow fever vaccine responses in identical twins.

Sequencing was performed on CD4+ T cells sorted from blood. Source of these receptors: a woman under 30 in good health.

The chain employs TRBV12-3 or TRBV12-4 and TRBJ2-6; 8 bases match TRBD1. V was clipped by 6 bases and J by 1 base; unmatched bases: 14. CDR3 length equals 19 residues. CDR3 sequence (DNA): TGTGCCAGCAGCCTGGACAGGTTCACAGGGGGATCTGGGGCCAACGTCCTGACTTTC. Protein: CASSLDRFTGGSGANVLTF.

V gene TRBV7-9 combines with J gene TRBJ2-1; D might be TRBD2 (5 bases). The CDR3 runs to 13 residues. Germline CDR1 is SEHNR and CDR2 is FQNEAQ (reference sequence). With 4 bases removed from V and 8 bases from J, the gap between germline ends came to 12 bases. DNA for the CDR3: TGTGCCAGCAGCTCAGATCACGGGGATGAGCAGTTCTTC. This codes for CASSSDHGDEQFF. Together with reference TRBV7-9 and TRBJ2-1, the CDR3 gives the full variable domain: DTGVSQNPRHKITKRGQNVTFRCDPISEHNRLYWYRQTLGQGPEFLTYFQNEAQLEKSRLLSDRFSAERPKGSFSTLEIQRTEQGDSAMYLCASSSDHGDEQFFGPGTRLTVL.

For this clonotype: The junction and the germline gene differ at one end; a read error may be behind it. V gene TRBV12-3 or TRBV12-4 combines with J gene TRBJ1-3; no clear D. This CDR3 has 15 residues. DNA of the CDR3: TGTGCTAGCAGGACGGGTCCCCGAGGTGGAAACACCATATATTTT. Translation: CASRTGPRGGNTIYF.

The chain combines TRBV2 with TRBJ2-1, with D possibly matching TRBD2 (6 bases). CDR3 length equals 13 residues. CDR1 SNHLY and CDR2 FYNNEI come from the germline V gene. Trimming pared 8 bases from V and 7 bases from J, leaving 15 bases between. CDR3 loop: CASESGVRNEQFF. The CDR3 bases are TGTGCCAGCGAGTCGGGGGTCAGGAATGAGCAGTTCTTC.

This clonotype was picked up a small number of times. CDR3 in DNA: TGCGCCAGCAGCCTGGAGGGGTTAACCCCCTACGAGCAGTACTTC. It is translated as CASSLEGLTPYEQYF. J is TRBJ2-7 and V is TRBV5-1; tentative D call: TRBD2 (6 bases). V was clipped by 4 bases and J by 2 bases, with 16 bases between them. The CDR3 is 15 amino acids. Germline CDR1 reads SGHRS; CDR2 reads YFSETQ. Full variable domain (remainder filled in from reference TRBV5-1 and TRBJ2-7): KAGVTQTPRYLIKTRGQQVTLSCSPISGHRSVSWYQQTPGQGLQFLFEYFSETQRNKGNFPGRFSGRQFSNSRSEMNVSTLELGDSALYLCASSLEGLTPYEQYFGPGTRLTVT.

This clonotype was recorded a few times. The chain links TRBV2 to TRBJ2-2, with a weak D call TRBD2 (6 bases). V was trimmed by 5 bases and J by 4 bases, leaving 14 bases between them. The CDR3 length is 15 residues. Germline V gene sequence: CDR1 SNHLY, CDR2 FYNNEI. The CDR3 DNA follows: TGTGCCAGCAGTACACGAGGAGGGACCACCGGGGAGCTGTTTTTT. Translating it yields CASSTRGGTTGELFF. The variable domain in full, with the rest retrieved from reference TRBV2 and TRBJ2-2, is EPEVTQTPSHQVTQMGQEVILRCVPISNHLYFYWYRQILGQKVEFLVSFYNNEISEKSEIFDDQFSVERPDGSNFTLKIRSTKLEDSAMYFCASSTRGGTTGELFFGEGSRLTVL.

In its sample, this clonotype was seen many times. V is TRBV29-1 and J is TRBJ1-5; D is uncertain. Germline V gene data show CDR1 as SQVTM and CDR2 as ANQGSEA. There are 13 residues in the CDR3. Trimming left V 3 bases short and J 0 bases short, with 6 bases between. CDR3 protein: CSVEENSNQPQHF. The CDR3 DNA reads as TGCAGCGTTGAGGAGAATAGCAATCAGCCCCAGCATTTT.

This clonotype occurred a few times. This chain links TRBV4-2 with TRBJ2-6; D tentatively fits TRBD1 or TRBD2 (5 bases each). Trimming left V 4 bases short and J 4 bases short, with 11 bases between. This CDR3 region has 15 residues. Germline V lookup: CDR1 LGHNA, CDR2 YNFKEQ. The CDR3 sequence is CASSLRGPGANVLTF. For the CDR3, the DNA is TGTGCCAGCAGCCTGAGGGGTCCCGGGGCCAACGTCCTGACTTTC.